This TCR beta chain was obtained from a study of technical replicates of blood from a handful of donors. Produced via immunoSEQ multiplex PCR; TCRdb's table is partial and in-frame only. Found here are under 85,000 clones, 94% of them singletons; the top ten hold about 0.26%. Germline CDR1 and CDR2: SGHTA and FQGNSA. The CDR3 is 17 residues long. V was pared by 1 base and J by 4 bases, with 19 bases between. This clone was seen only once. Sample: T cells isolated from PBMCs. The chain joins TRBV7-2 to TRBJ1-2; D is undetermined. The receptor comes from a human donor in good health. The DNA for the CDR3 is TGTGCCAGCAGCTTAGAATGGTCAGGTCGTTCCGCCTATGGCTACACCTTC. Its translation: CASSLEWSGRSAYGYTF.